Only a few counts were recorded for the clone carrying this T cell receptor beta chain. Its specificity is unknown. Methods described previously were used for bulk TCR libraries, and listed TCR primers were applied. TCRdb re-analysed the PCR reads in MiXCR, keeping a single row per CDR3 protein. Of about 630,000 distinct CDR3 sequences in the sample, about 25% are singletons; the top ten hold about 0.84%. The CDR3 runs to 14 residues. V was cut by 4 bases and J by 2 bases, with 11 bases left in between. CDR1 and CDR2 (germline): LNHDA, SQIVND (reference sequence). This specimen comes from a study of molecular identifiers for immune sequencing clone quantification. Study-level results: Jurkat TCR RNA from one cell was spiked into around 1 million naive cells, and it was reportedly detectable there.

The receptor comes from a human donor in good health. Some libraries in this study had Jurkat cell RNA spiked in. Material for sequencing was naive CD8+ T cells from blood, with Jurkat cell RNA spiked in. Subset specified: FACS-sorted CD8+CD4-CCR7+CD45RA+ naive T cells. The chain couples TRBV19 to TRBJ2-5, with D uncertain. In nucleotides, the CDR3 is TGTGCCAGTAGTAAGGTGCCAATGCAAGAGACCCAGTACTTC. It encodes CASSKVPMQETQYF.